This entry lists 12 T cell receptor beta chains sequenced from one sample in a study of blood T cell repertoires in COVID-19. TCRdb's table, derived via immunoSEQ multiplex PCR, lists solely in-frame clones and lacks some. The sample has about 100,000 clones; about 91% are singletons. Specimen: peripheral blood. The origin of the receptors is a human donor in a cohort sampled during active COVID-19.

This clone appeared a few times. The genes are TRBV11-2 and TRBJ1-1; possible D gene TRBD1, 6 bases. The CDR3 spans 15 residues. Germline V lookup: CDR1 SGHAT, CDR2 FQNNGV. Trimming took 0 bases from V and 5 from J, leaving 13 bases between them. CDR3 sequence (DNA): TGTGCCAGCAGCTTAGATCCGGCAGGACAGACTGAAGCTTTCTTT. As protein: CASSLDPAGQTEAFF.

The genes are TRBV6-1 and TRBJ2-1, with 11 bases fitting TRBD2. This CDR3 region has 18 residues. Trimming took 3 bases from V and 4 from J; bases not matched to a gene: 11. The germline gives CDR1 MNHNS, CDR2 SASEGT. The CDR3 is CASSDGASGRSLYNEQFF. The CDR3 bases are TGTGCCAGCAGTGACGGGGCTAGCGGGAGGTCCCTATACAATGAGCAGTTCTTC.

This clone was seen many times. The V gene is TRBV3-1 (or the pseudogene TRBV3-2), the J gene TRBJ2-6; D remains unclear. The V and J ends lost 0 bases and 0 bases respectively, with 3 bases between them. The CDR3 is 15 amino acids. CDR1 and CDR2 from the germline V gene are LGHDT and YNNKEL (reference sequence). The CDR3 DNA is TGTGCCAGCAGCCAAGACAGCTCTGGGGCCAACGTCCTGACTTTC. The encoded protein is CASSQDSSGANVLTF.

The chain has TRBV3-1 (or the pseudogene TRBV3-2) and TRBJ2-5, with D maybe TRBD2 (5 bases). V was shortened by 4 bases and J by 1 base, with 19 bases between the two germline ends. Germline V gene lookup returns CDR1 LGHDT and CDR2 YNNKEL (reference sequence). The CDR3 runs to 17 residues. The CDR3 loop reads CASSLWAGRNSQETQYF. CDR3 nucleotides: TGTGCCAGCAGCCTCTGGGCGGGCAGGAATTCCCAAGAGACCCAGTACTTC.

This chain uses TRBV5-4 with TRBJ1-1; a possible D gene is TRBD1 (6 bases). With 5 bases removed from V and 2 bases from J, the gap between germline ends came to 13 bases. The CDR3 is 14 residues long. Per germline, CDR1 SGHNT and CDR2 YYREEE (reference sequence). The CDR3 protein is CASSQGGGNTEAFF. The CDR3 DNA reads as TGTGCCAGCAGTCAAGGGGGGGGAAACACTGAAGCTTTCTTT. The complete variable domain, with remaining parts taken from reference TRBV5-4 and TRBJ1-1, reads ETGVTQSPTHLIKTRGQQVTLRCSSQSGHNTVSWYQQALGQGPQFIFQYYREEENGRGNFPPRFSGLQFPNYSSELNVNALELDDSALYLCASSQGGGNTEAFFGQGTRLTVV.

This chain joins TRBV19 and TRBJ1-1, with D unclear. Germline CDR1 is LNHDA and CDR2 is SQIVND (reference sequence). The CDR3 extends over 15 amino acids. V shed 3 bases and J shed 0 bases, with 11 bases lying between them. The DNA of the CDR3 is TGTGCCAGTAGTATTGAGGTCCGAATGAACACTGAAGCTTTCTTT. It specifies CASSIEVRMNTEAFF.

J is TRBJ2-7 and V is TRBV29-1, with D maybe TRBD2 (5 bases). This CDR3 has 14 residues. Between the trimmed V and J ends, which lost 4 bases and 3 bases, there was a span of 16 bases. CDR1 and CDR2 from the germline V gene are SQVTM and ANQGSEA. The CDR3 nucleotides are TGCAGCGTTGTAGGGCCGGGGAGTGACTACGAGCAGTACTTC. Amino acids: CSVVGPGSDYEQYF.

The chain recombines TRBV6-5 with TRBJ2-7; D may be TRBD1 (5 bases). V gave up 7 bases and J gave up 0 bases, with 13 bases separating them. CDR3 length equals 14 residues. Germline V gene lookup returns CDR1 MNHEY and CDR2 SVGAGI. The CDR3 loop is CASTEQESSYEQYF. For the CDR3, the DNA is TGTGCCAGCACCGAACAGGAGAGCTCCTACGAGCAGTACTTC.

The J gene is TRBJ2-3, the V gene TRBV7-9; 7 bases map to TRBD2. Looked up from germline, CDR1 is SEHNR and CDR2 is FQNEAQ (reference sequence). J gave up 3 bases and V 8 bases, and 8 bases lay outside the gene matches. The CDR3 spans 14 residues. Here the CDR3 reads CASGEGLRTDTQYF. The DNA of the CDR3 is TGTGCCAGCGGGGAGGGATTACGGACAGATACGCAGTATTTT.

This clone was seen only once. V usage is TRBV30 and J usage is TRBJ1-3, with unresolved D. Between the trimmed V and J ends, which lost 2 bases and 3 bases, there was a span of 8 bases. Germline CDR1 and CDR2: GTSNPN and SVGIG (reference sequence). The CDR3 is 13 residues long. CDR3: CAWSTGLGNTIYF. CDR3 in DNA: TGTGCCTGGAGTACGGGTCTTGGAAACACCATATATTTT.

In DNA form, the CDR3 reads TGTGCCAGCAGCCAACCCCCCGGGACAGGGAGGGTGAACACTGAAGCTTTCTTT. It encodes CASSQPPGTGRVNTEAFF. The chain combines TRBV7-9 with TRBJ1-1, with 9 positions matching TRBD1. Germline V CDR1 and CDR2: SEHNR, FQNEAQ (reference sequence). Trimming cost V 5 bases and J 0 bases; bases outside gene matches: 13. This CDR3 spans 18 amino acids.

The V gene is TRBV28, the J gene TRBJ1-2; tentatively, D is TRBD1 (5 bases). From germline, CDR1 is MDHEN and CDR2 SYDVKM. The CDR3 has 16 residues. V was shortened by 7 bases and J by 2 bases, with 20 bases between the two germline ends. CDR3 protein: CASTIGGYRRNYGYTF. In DNA form, the CDR3 reads TGTGCCAGCACCATCGGGGGGTACAGGAGGAACTATGGCTACACCTTC.